This TCR beta chain is from a study of blood T cell repertoires in COVID-19 (dated by TCRdb to the early 2020s). At the level of the whole study: Samples covering the acute and convalescent phases of COVID-19 were provided by collaborators in the United States, Italy and Spain. The material from the prospective study consisted of cDNA or gDNA derived from T cells, B-cell-depleted T cells, or PBMCs. The dataset comprised deeply sampled blood TCRbeta repertoires from subjects exposed to, actively infected with, or recovered from COVID-19. The repertoires were made available in a free public database intended to serve as a resource for research on the immune response to SARS-CoV-2. The samples were drawn from two sources: the first 160 participants of the ongoing ImmuneRACE study, and 1,200 or so subjects contributed by 6 global collaborators. A de-identified subject ID, COVID-19 status, age in years and sex were almost always included in the sample metadata. Where available, HLA class I and class II types were taken from metadata supplied by the sample provider and were not determined by assay-based typing.

Collaborating institutions collected whole blood in K2EDTA tubes following their own protocols. For TCRbeta analysis, collaborators shipped samples in one of three forms: frozen whole blood, isolated PBMCs, or DNA extracted from either of those sample types. Relative to germline, V is 7 bases shorter and J is 1 base shorter, with 13 bases between their ends. As encoded in the germline V gene (reference sequence), CDR1 is LNHDA while CDR2 is SQIVND. The CDR3 runs 14 amino acids, cysteine and phenylalanine included. Left in the record is the CDR3 DNA by itself, 42 bases read in frame from the first base. Overall study results and their limits: Clinical and demographic metadata were provided uncurated, with the amount varying by source and participant.

On this clone: What this receptor recognizes is not known. Per-base qualities were not stored, and no clone one base away is much larger.

TCRbeta CDR3 regions were amplified from genomic DNA using the immunoSEQ Assay, a bias-controlled multiplex PCR. The paper's processing steps were these. Within the assay, amplification of reference gene primers was used to estimate how many nucleated cells each sample contained. To quantify the absolute abundance of each unique TCRbeta CDR3 rearrangement, sequence reads were collapsed and filtered. For each sample, productive Simpson clonality was calculated by taking the square root of Simpson's diversity index across productive rearrangements. This is the immuneACCESS table as TCRdb keeps it, with only in-frame sequences that have V and J called. A part of the clones is gone; compared with another copy, unresolved V genes explain less than half, and the rest is unexplained. D and trimming were read from the DNA, whereas the V and J calls and clone size are those reported in that table. In this sample the table shows about 150,000 clones, about 90% of which occur a single time. Of the sample, roughly 0.51% is held by the ten largest clones.

The sequenced sample was peripheral blood. This TCR came from a man in his forties or fifties with acute or convalescent COVID-19. The V gene is TRBV19 and the J gene is TRBJ1-1, with TRBD1 tentatively as D gene (6 bases match). The CDR3 reads as follows: CASNAQGTNTEAFF. The sequence in DNA is TGTGCCAGTAACGCGCAGGGGACGAACACTGAAGCTTTCTTT. This CDR3, with the reference TRBV19 and TRBJ1-1 proteins standing in past its ends, gives the full variable domain DGGITQSPKYLFRKEGQNVTLSCEQNLNHDAMYWYRQDPGQGLRLIYYSQIVNDFQKGDIAEGYSVSREKKESFPLTVTSAQKNPTAFYLCASNAQGTNTEAFFGQGTRLTVV.